This TCR beta chain was found in a study of shared clonotypes between healthy human individuals. This CDR3 has 19 amino acids. Germline V gene lookup returns CDR1 SGHTA and CDR2 FQGTGA. Trimming removed 1 base at V and 0 bases at J, with 20 bases between. The table came from immunoSEQ multiplex PCR; TCRdb's copy has only in-frame clones and leaves some out. Of 650,000 to 700,000 clones listed, around 90% are singletons. In regard to this clone: Its specificity is not known.

Findings of the study overall: Across a handful of donors, naive CD4 shared around 5.3%, naive CD8 about 3.2%, memory CD4 2.3%, memory CD8 over 0.3%.

This receptor was taken from a man between 18 and 29 years old in good health. Some clones in this sample may be carry-over from other donors' samples. The V call is TRBV7-3, the J call TRBJ2-3; D is possibly TRBD1 (6 bases). Sample: memory CD8+ T cells from PBMCs. As for subset: CD45RO+ cells pooled with CCR7-negative TemRA cells. The CDR3 protein is CASSLMVQGPHSSTDTQYF. DNA for the CDR3: TGTGCCAGCAGCTTAATGGTACAGGGCCCTCATTCTAGCACAGATACGCAGTATTTT.